These T cell receptor beta chains were read from a single sample in a study of radiotherapy plus CTLA-4 blockade in lung cancer. Repertoires were generated with immunoSEQ multiplex PCR, while TCRdb's copy carries only in-frame clones and drops some. The sample has around 65,000 clones, 70% to 80% seen once. Sequencing used peripheral blood, obtained from a patient treated with radiotherapy plus ipilimumab. The receptors derive from a human donor with non-small cell lung cancer who had a complete response to radiotherapy plus ipilimumab. CDR3s include the opening cysteine and the closing phenylalanine or tryptophan. Fields, in order: clone size, J gene, D gene, V gene, CDR3 DNA, CDR3 protein. A D gene is named only where the DNA matches it firmly. Size values are once, few and many counts, or a class for expanded clones, and some rows have none.

NA TRBJ2-4 NA TRBV18 TGTGCCAGCTCACCACCGGTAGGGACAAACATTCAGTACTTC CASSPPVGTNIQYF
few TRBJ1-6 NA TRBV11-2 TGTGCCAGCAGCTTAGTTGGGCCCGGTAATTCACCCCTCCACTTT CASSLVGPGNSPLHF
NA TRBJ2-5 NA TRBV18 TGTGCCAGCTCACCCGGACTAGGGGGAGAGACCCAGTACTTC CASSPGLGGETQYF
NA TRBJ1-2 NA TRBV6-6 TGTGCCAGCAGTTCCGGACAGACGTATGGCTACACCTTC CASSSGQTYGYTF
NA TRBJ2-1 NA TRBV6-4 TGTGCCAGCAGTGACAACCTGGGAGTTTACAATGAGCAGTTCTTC CASSDNLGVYNEQFF
few TRBJ1-2 TRBD1 TRBV27 TGTGCCAGCAGTTTAGGAGTCCCAGGGGGAGGTGGCTACACCTTC CASSLGVPGGGGYTF
NA TRBJ2-1 TRBD2 TRBV28 TGTGCCAGCAGGACTCTAGCGGGACTTTACAATGAGCAGTTCTTC CASRTLAGLYNEQFF
NA TRBJ2-2 TRBD2 TRBV9 TGTGCCAGCAGCGTAGATGGGAGGGACACCGGGGAGCTGTTTTTT CASSVDGRDTGELFF
NA TRBJ1-2 NA TRBV2 TGTGCCAGCAGCCGGGACGGAAGTAACTATGGCTACACCTTC CASSRDGSNYGYTF
NA TRBJ2-2 NA TRBV11-3 TGTGCCAGCAGCTTCGGGGGCGGAACCGGGGAGCTGTTTTTT CASSFGGGTGELFF
NA TRBJ1-2 TRBD1 TRBV19 TGTGCCAGTAAGATGGACAGGACTAACTATGGCTACACCTTC CASKMDRTNYGYTF
NA TRBJ2-1 NA TRBV6-4 TGTGCCAGCAGTCCGCGGGCTGGGGGGATCAAGGGCAATGAGCAGTTCTTC CASSPRAGGIKGNEQFF
NA TRBJ2-7 NA TRBV11-3 TGTGCCAGCAGCCATACTCAGAGGGACGAGCAGTACTTC CASSHTQRDEQYF
NA TRBJ2-1 NA TRBV4-3 TGCGCCAGCAGCCGCCGGGCAGGAGAAGCCAATGAGCAGTTCTTC CASSRRAGEANEQFF
NA TRBJ1-3 NA TRBV19 TGTGCCGTTGAGGACTCTGGAAACACCATATATTTT CAVEDSGNTIYF
NA TRBJ2-3 NA TRBV6-8 TGTGCCAGTACCTCTAGGACTAGCACAGATACGCAGTATTTT CASTSRTSTDTQYF
NA TRBJ1-3 NA TRBV9 TGTGCCAGCAGCGTATCCCACTCTGGAAACACCATATATTTT CASSVSHSGNTIYF
few TRBJ2-3 TRBD2 TRBV9 TGTGCCAGCAGCGTGCTACTAGCGACTAGCACAGATACGCAGTATTTT CASSVLLATSTDTQYF
NA TRBJ1-5 TRBD1 TRBV23-1 TGCGCCAGCAGGACAGGGGGCTGGGGCAATCAGCCCCAGCATTTT CASRTGGWGNQPQHF
NA TRBJ1-2 NA TRBV7-8 TGTGCCAGCAGCTTATTATTCTCAGGGGTATTGGGCTACACCTTC CASSLLFSGVLGYTF
NA TRBJ1-5 NA TRBV28 TGTGCCAGCGCGCTCGGGGGAAACGGGCAGCCCCAGCATTTT CASALGGNGQPQHF
NA TRBJ1-2 TRBD1 TRBV28 TGTGCCAGCACTCTTCCGGGACAGGGGGCGCGGGGCTACACCTTC CASTLPGQGARGYTF
NA TRBJ1-1 NA TRBV6-5 TGTGCCAGCAGACCTGGACAGTTGAACACTGAAGCTTTCTTT CASRPGQLNTEAFF
NA TRBJ2-4 NA TRBV6-1 TGTGCCAGCAGTGATAGTACAGTAGCCAAAAACATTCAGTACTTC CASSDSTVAKNIQYF
once TRBJ1-2 NA TRBV7-9 TGTGCCAGCAGCAAGACAGAGATCTATGGCTACACCTTC CASSKTEIYGYTF
NA TRBJ2-7 NA TRBV9 TGTGCCAGCAGCATGAGGCCGTTAGGGGAGCAGTACTTC CASSMRPLGEQYF
NA TRBJ1-1 NA TRBV4-1 TGCGCCAGCAGCCAAGAGTATAGGGGGAACACTGAAGCTTTCTTT CASSQEYRGNTEAFF